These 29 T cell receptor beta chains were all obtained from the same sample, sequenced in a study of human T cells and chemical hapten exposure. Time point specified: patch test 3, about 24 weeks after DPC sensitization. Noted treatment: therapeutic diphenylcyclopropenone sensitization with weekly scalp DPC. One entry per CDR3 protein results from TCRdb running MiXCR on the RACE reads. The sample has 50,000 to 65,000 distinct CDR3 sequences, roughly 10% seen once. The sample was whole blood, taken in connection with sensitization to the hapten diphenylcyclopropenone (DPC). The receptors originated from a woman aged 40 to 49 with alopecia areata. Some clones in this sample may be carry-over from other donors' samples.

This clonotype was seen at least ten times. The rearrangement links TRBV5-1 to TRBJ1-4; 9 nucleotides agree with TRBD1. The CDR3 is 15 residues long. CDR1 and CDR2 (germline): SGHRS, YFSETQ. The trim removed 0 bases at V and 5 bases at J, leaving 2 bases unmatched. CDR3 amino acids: CASSLAGTGNEKLFF. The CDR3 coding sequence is TGCGCCAGCAGCTTGGCCGGGACAGGGAATGAAAAACTGTTTTTT. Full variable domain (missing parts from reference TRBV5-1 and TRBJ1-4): KAGVTQTPRYLIKTRGQQVTLSCSPISGHRSVSWYQQTPGQGLQFLFEYFSETQRNKGNFPGRFSGRQFSNSRSEMNVSTLELGDSALYLCASSLAGTGNEKLFFGSGTQLSVL.

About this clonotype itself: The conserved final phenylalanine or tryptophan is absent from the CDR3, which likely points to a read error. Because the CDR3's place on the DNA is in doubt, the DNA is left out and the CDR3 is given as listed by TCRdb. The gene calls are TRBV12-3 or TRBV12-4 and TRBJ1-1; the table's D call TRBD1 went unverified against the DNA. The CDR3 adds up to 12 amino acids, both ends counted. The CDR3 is CASSFGDSGTIG.

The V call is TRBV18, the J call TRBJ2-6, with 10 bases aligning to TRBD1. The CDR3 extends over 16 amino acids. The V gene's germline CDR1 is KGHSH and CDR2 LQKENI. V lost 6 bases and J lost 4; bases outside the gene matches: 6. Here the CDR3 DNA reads TGTGCCAGCTCCAGGGACAGGGGTCGAGGGGCCAACGTCCTGACTTTC. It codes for CASSRDRGRGANVLTF.

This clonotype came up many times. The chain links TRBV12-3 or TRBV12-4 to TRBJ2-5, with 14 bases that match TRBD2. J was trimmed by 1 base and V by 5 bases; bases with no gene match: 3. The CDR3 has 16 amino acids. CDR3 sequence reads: CASSGTSGGLQETQYF. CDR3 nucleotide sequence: TGTGCCAGCAGTGGGACTAGCGGGGGCCTCCAAGAGACCCAGTACTTC.

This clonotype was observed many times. CDR3 protein: CAWSVGTNTEAFF. The CDR3 nucleotides are TGTGCCTGGAGTGTAGGGACGAACACTGAAGCTTTCTTT. The chain recombines TRBV30 with TRBJ1-1; D might be TRBD1 (5 bases). Trimming cost V 0 bases and J 1 base, with 6 bases left between them. The CDR3 consists of 13 residues. Looked up from germline, CDR1 is GTSNPN and CDR2 is SVGIG (reference sequence). The variable domain in full, with the rest retrieved from reference TRBV30 and TRBJ1-1, is SQTIHQWPATLVQPVGSPLSLECTVEGTSNPNLYWYRQAAGRGLQLLFYSVGIGQISSEVPQNLSASRPQDRQFILSSKKLLLSDSGFYLCAWSVGTNTEAFFGQGTRLTVV.

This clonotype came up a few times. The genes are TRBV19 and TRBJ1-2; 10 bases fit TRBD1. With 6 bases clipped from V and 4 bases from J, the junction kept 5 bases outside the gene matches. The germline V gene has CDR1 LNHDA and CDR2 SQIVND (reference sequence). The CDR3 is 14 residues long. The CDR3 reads CASRQTGGLYGYTF. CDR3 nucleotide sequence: TGTGCCAGTAGACAGACAGGGGGCCTCTATGGCTACACCTTC.

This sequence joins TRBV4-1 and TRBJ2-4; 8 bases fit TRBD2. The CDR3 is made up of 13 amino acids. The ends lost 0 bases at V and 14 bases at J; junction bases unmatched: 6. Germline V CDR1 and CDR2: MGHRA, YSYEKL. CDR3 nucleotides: TGCGCCAGCAGCCAAGATTTGAGTAGCGGGGAGTACTTC. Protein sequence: CASSQDLSSGEYF.

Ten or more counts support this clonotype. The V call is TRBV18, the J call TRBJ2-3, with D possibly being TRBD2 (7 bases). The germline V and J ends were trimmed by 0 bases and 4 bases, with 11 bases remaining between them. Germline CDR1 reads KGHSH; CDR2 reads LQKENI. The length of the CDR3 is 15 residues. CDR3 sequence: CASSPPGGAPDTQYF. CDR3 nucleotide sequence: TGTGCCAGCTCACCACCTGGGGGGGCCCCAGATACGCAGTATTTT.

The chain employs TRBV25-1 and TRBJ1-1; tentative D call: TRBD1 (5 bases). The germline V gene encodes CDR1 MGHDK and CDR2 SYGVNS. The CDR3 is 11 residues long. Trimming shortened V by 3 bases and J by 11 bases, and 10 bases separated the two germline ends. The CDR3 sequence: CASSDWGSAFF. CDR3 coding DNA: TGTGCCAGCAGTGACTGGGGGTCGGCTTTCTTT.

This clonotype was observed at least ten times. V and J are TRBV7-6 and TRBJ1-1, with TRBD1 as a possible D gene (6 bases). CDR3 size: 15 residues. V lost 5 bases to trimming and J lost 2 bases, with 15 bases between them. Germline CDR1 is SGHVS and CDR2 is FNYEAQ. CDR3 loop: CASSLQGSGNTEAFF. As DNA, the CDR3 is TGTGCCAGCAGCCTACAGGGTTCGGGAAACACTGAAGCTTTCTTT.

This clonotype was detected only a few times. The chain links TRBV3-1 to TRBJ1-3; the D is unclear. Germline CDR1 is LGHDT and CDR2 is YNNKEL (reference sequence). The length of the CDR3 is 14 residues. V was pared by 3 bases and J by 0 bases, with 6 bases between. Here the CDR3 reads CASSQEISGNTIYF. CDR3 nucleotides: TGTGCCAGCAGCCAGGAAATCTCTGGAAACACCATATATTTT.

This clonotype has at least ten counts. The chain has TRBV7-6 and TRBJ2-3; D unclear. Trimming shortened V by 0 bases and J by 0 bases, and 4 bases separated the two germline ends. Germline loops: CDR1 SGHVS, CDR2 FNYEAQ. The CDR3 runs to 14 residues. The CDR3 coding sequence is TGTGCCAGCAGCTTAGCGGCTAGCACAGATACGCAGTATTTT. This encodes CASSLAASTDTQYF.

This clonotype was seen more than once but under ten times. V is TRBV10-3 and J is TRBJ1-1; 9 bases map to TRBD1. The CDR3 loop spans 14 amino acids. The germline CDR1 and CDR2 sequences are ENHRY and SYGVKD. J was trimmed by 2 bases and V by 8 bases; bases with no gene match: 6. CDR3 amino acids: CAIARQGGNTEAFF. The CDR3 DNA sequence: TGTGCCATCGCTAGACAGGGGGGTAACACTGAAGCTTTCTTT.

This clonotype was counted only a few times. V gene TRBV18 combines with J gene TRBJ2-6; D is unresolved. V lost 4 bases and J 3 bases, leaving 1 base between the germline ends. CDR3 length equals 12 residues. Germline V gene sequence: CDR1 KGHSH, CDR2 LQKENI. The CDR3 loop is CASSLGANVLTF. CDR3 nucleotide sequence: TGTGCCAGCTCACTTGGGGCCAACGTCCTGACTTTC.

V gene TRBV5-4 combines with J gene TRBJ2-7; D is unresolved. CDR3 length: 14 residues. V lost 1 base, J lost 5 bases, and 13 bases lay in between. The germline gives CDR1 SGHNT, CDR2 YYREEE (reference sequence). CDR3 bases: TGTGCCAGCAGCTTGTTAGGCATCAAGGACGAGCAGTACTTC. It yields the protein CASSLLGIKDEQYF. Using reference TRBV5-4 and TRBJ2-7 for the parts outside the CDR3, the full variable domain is ETGVTQSPTHLIKTRGQQVTLRCSSQSGHNTVSWYQQALGQGPQFIFQYYREEENGRGNFPPRFSGLQFPNYSSELNVNALELDDSALYLCASSLLGIKDEQYFGPGTRLTVT.

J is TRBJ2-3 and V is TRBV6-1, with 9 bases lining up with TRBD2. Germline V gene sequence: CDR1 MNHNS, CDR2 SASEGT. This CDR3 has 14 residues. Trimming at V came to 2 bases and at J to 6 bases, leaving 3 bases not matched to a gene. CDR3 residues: CASSELAGWDTQYF. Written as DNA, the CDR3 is TGTGCCAGCAGTGAACTAGCGGGGTGGGATACGCAGTATTTT.

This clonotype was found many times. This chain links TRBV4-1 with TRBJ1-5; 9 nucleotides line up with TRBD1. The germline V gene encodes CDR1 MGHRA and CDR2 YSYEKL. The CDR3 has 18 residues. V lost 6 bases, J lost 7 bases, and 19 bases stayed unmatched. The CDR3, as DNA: TGCGCCAGCAGTCCCCTGGGCAAACAGGGGGCGATAGGGCAGCCCCAGCATTTT. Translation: CASSPLGKQGAIGQPQHF.

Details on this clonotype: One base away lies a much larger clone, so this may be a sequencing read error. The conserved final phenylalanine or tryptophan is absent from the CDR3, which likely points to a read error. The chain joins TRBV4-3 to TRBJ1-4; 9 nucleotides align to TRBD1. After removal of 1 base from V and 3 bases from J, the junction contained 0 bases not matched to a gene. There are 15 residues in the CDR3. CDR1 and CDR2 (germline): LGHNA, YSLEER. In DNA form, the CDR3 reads TGCGCCAGCAGCCAAGGGGACAGGGCTAATGAAAAACTGTTTTTA. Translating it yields CASSQGDRANEKLFL.

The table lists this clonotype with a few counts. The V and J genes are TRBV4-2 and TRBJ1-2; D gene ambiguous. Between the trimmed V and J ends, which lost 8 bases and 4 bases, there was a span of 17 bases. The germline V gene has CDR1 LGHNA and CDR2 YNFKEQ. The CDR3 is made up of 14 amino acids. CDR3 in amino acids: CASREPGGVYGYTF. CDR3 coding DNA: TGTGCCAGCCGCGAGCCCGGAGGTGTCTATGGCTACACCTTC.

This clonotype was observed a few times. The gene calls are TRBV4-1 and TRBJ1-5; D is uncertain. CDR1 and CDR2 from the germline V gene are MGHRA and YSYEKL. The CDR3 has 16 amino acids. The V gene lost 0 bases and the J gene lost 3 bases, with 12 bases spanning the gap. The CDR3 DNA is TGCGCCAGCAGCCAAGAGGGGTCAGGCCTCAATCAGCCCCAGCATTTT. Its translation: CASSQEGSGLNQPQHF.

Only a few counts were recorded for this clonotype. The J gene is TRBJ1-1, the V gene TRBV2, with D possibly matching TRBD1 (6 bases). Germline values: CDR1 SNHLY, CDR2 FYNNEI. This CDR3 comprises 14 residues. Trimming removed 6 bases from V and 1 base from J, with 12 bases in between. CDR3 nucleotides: TGTGCCAGCAGCCCCCGGGGGCGGAACACTGAAGCTTTCTTT. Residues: CASSPRGRNTEAFF.

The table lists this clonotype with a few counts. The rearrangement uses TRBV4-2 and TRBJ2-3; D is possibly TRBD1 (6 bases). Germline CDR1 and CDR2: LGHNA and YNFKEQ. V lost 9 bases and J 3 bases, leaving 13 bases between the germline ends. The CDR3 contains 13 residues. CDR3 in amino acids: CARRRGRTDTQYF. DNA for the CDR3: TGTGCCAGACGCAGGGGACGAACAGATACGCAGTATTTT.

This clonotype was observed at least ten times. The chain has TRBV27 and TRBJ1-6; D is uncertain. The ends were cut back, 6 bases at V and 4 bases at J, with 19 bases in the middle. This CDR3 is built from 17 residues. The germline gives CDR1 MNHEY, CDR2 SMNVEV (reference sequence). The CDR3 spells CASSPDPDGEYNSPLHF. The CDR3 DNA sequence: TGTGCCAGCAGCCCCGACCCCGACGGAGAGTATAATTCACCCCTCCACTTT.

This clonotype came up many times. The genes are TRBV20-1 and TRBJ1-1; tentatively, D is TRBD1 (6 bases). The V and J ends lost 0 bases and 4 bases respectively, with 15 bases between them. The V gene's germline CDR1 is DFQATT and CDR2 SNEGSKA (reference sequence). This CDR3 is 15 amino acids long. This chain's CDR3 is CSARDQGYLSTEAFF. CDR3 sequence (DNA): TGCAGTGCTAGAGATCAGGGGTACTTGAGCACTGAAGCTTTCTTT.

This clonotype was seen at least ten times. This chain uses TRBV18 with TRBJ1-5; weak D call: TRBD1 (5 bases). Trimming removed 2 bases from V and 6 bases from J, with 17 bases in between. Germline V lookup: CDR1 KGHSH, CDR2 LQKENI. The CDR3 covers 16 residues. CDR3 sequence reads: CASSPNPPGLGQPQHF. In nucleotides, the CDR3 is TGTGCCAGCTCACCAAACCCACCAGGGTTAGGTCAGCCCCAGCATTTT.

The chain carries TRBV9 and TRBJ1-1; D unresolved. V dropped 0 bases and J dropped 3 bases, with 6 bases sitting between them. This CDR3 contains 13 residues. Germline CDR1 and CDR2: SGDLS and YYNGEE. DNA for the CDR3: TGTGCCAGCAGCGTAGGCGGGGACACTGAAGCTTTCTTT. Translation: CASSVGGDTEAFF.

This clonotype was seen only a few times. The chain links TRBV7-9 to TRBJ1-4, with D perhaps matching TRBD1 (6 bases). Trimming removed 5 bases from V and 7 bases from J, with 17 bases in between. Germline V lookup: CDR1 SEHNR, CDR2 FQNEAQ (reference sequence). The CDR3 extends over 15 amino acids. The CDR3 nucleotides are TGTGCCAGCAGCACAGTTCCAGGGGTCGGTGAAAAACTGTTTTTT. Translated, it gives CASSTVPGVGEKLFF.

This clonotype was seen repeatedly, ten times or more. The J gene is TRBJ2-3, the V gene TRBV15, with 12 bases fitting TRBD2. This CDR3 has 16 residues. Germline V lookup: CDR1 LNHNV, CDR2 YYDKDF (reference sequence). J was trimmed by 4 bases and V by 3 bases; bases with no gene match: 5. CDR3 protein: CATSSWGLAGADTQYF. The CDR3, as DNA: TGTGCCACCAGCAGTTGGGGACTAGCGGGCGCAGATACGCAGTATTTT.

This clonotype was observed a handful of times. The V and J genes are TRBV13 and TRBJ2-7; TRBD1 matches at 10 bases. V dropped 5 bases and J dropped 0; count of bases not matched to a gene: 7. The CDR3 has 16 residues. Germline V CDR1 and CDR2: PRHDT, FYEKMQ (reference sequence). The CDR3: CASSRTGQGVSYEQYF. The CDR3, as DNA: TGTGCCAGCAGCCGAACAGGACAGGGGGTCTCCTACGAGCAGTACTTC. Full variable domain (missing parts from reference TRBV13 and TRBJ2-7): AAGVIQSPRHLIKEKRETATLKCYPIPRHDTVYWYQQGPGQDPQFLISFYEKMQSDKGSIPDRFSAQQFSDYHSELNMSSLELGDSALYFCASSRTGQGVSYEQYFGPGTRLTVT.